The clone carrying this T cell receptor beta chain was detected only a few times. The source of the sample is a study of T cells in Graves' hyperthyroidism and ophthalmopathy. RNA transcripts gave rise to amplified TCR beta CDR3 regions. HTBI primers drove first-round RT-PCR of the TCR CDR3. Using its own MiXCR run on the multiplex PCR reads, TCRdb lists one record per CDR3 protein. The sample lists 700,000 or so distinct CDR3 sequences; more than 12% were seen once. CDR1 and CDR2 (germline): LGHNA, YSLEER. The V and J ends lost 2 bases and 7 bases respectively, with 9 bases between them. This CDR3 region has 13 residues.

The sequencing sample was made of blood. The source of this sequence is a woman aged 50 to 65 with Graves' ophthalmopathy. The chain is built from TRBV4-3 and TRBJ2-1; D gene unclear. CDR3 loop: CASSQSIGNEQFF. Written as DNA, the CDR3 is TGCGCCAGCAGCCAAAGTATCGGTAATGAGCAGTTCTTC.